These 29 T cell receptor beta chains originate from one sample sequenced in a study of OX40 agonist ivuxolimab in advanced cancers. Receptors were amplified or captured by the immunoSEQ multiplex PCR assay. Here the immuneACCESS table is served through TCRdb, limited to in-frame sequences with V and J called. Missing clones are a known gap in these copies; in checked studies unresolved V genes cover under half, and the rest lacks a known reason. A total of fewer than 80,000 clones appear in this sample, around 89% of them only once. Together, the top ten hold around 4.1% of the sample. The specimen was CD4+ or CD8+ T cells sorted from blood, collected in a trial of the OX40 agonist ivuxolimab. Receptors originate from an adult with an advanced solid tumor such as melanoma, head and neck, liver or kidney cancer.

This clone was observed a few times. The chain is built from TRBV2 and TRBJ1-2; 7 bases agree with TRBD1. CDR1 SNHLY and CDR2 FYNNEI come from the germline V gene. V dropped 0 bases and J dropped 2; count of bases not matched to a gene: 3. The CDR3 consists of 15 residues. As DNA, the CDR3 is TGTGCCAGCAGTGAAGCGACAGGGAGGAACTATGGCTACACCTTC. As protein: CASSEATGRNYGYTF. Drawing the rest from reference TRBV2 and TRBJ1-2, the complete variable domain is EPEVTQTPSHQVTQMGQEVILRCVPISNHLYFYWYRQILGQKVEFLVSFYNNEISEKSEIFDDQFSVERPDGSNFTLKIRSTKLEDSAMYFCASSEATGRNYGYTFGSGTRLTVV.

The CDR3, as DNA: TGCAGCGTTGTGCCCCAATATGCGGAGACCCAGTACTTC. Its translation: CSVVPQYAETQYF. The chain joins TRBV29-1 to TRBJ2-5; D gene unclear. V dropped 4 bases and J dropped 5 bases, with 14 bases sitting between them. The CDR3 runs 13 residues. Germline V gives CDR1 SQVTM, CDR2 ANQGSEA.

V is TRBV2 and J is TRBJ2-1; no definite D call. The germline CDR1 and CDR2 sequences are SNHLY and FYNNEI. This CDR3 spans 13 amino acids. Trimming stripped 7 bases from V and 5 bases from J, with 12 bases between. This CDR3 is CASKISRNNEQFF. In DNA form, the CDR3 reads TGTGCCAGCAAGATTTCGCGGAACAATGAGCAGTTCTTC.

The rearrangement joins TRBV19 to TRBJ1-1; D possibly corresponds to TRBD1 (6 bases). The CDR3 runs to 13 residues. The V gene lost 6 bases and the J gene lost 5 bases, with 13 bases spanning the gap. Germline V gene lookup returns CDR1 LNHDA and CDR2 SQIVND (reference sequence). The CDR3 reads CASSPGVGTEAFF. In DNA form, the CDR3 reads TGTGCCAGTAGCCCAGGGGTGGGTACTGAAGCTTTCTTT. Variable domain in full (rest from reference TRBV19 and TRBJ1-1): DGGITQSPKYLFRKEGQNVTLSCEQNLNHDAMYWYRQDPGQGLRLIYYSQIVNDFQKGDIAEGYSVSREKKESFPLTVTSAQKNPTAFYLCASSPGVGTEAFFGQGTRLTVV.

V and J are TRBV28 and TRBJ1-5; D not resolved. CDR1 MDHEN and CDR2 SYDVKM come from the germline V gene. The V end lost 4 bases, the J end lost 7 bases, and 11 bases lay between the germline ends. This CDR3 has 13 residues. The CDR3 coding sequence is TGTGCCAGCAGTTCCCCTTCAAGGCAGCCCCAGCATTTT. Protein: CASSSPSRQPQHF.

The table lists this clone with a few counts. The CDR3 protein is CASGRVGTDYSNQPQHF. CDR3 in DNA: TGTGCTAGTGGCCGGGTAGGGACGGACTATAGCAATCAGCCCCAGCATTTT. This rearrangement joins TRBV12-5 to TRBJ1-5; D is possibly TRBD1 (5 bases). Germline CDR1 LGHNT, CDR2 FRNRAP. The CDR3 has 17 residues. The germline V and J ends were trimmed by 6 bases and 0 bases, with 18 bases remaining between them.

The genes are TRBV6-6 and TRBJ1-2, with D possibly being TRBD1 (6 bases). The CDR3 totals 15 residues. Germline CDR1 MNHNY, CDR2 SVGAGI (reference sequence). V gave up 2 bases and J gave up 2 bases, with 12 bases separating them. CDR3 region: CASSYRGRGNYGYTF. In nucleotides, the CDR3 is TGTGCCAGCAGTTACAGGGGGAGAGGAAACTATGGCTACACCTTC.

The V and J genes are TRBV29-1 and TRBJ2-3; tentatively, D is TRBD1 (6 bases). Deletions cut 2 bases from V and 5 bases from J, with 11 bases between. CDR3 size: 13 residues. Germline CDR1 is SQVTM and CDR2 is ANQGSEA. CDR3 loop: CSVEIQGGDTQYF. The CDR3 region has the DNA TGCAGCGTTGAAATACAGGGTGGAGATACGCAGTATTTT.

The table lists this clone with a count of one. This sequence joins TRBV5-1 and TRBJ2-3, with D possibly matching TRBD2 (7 bases). Deletions cut 0 bases from V and 4 bases from J, with 9 bases between. The CDR3 spans 14 residues. Germline CDR1 and CDR2: SGHRS and YFSETQ. The CDR3 region is CASSLGGGADTQYF. CDR3 DNA: TGCGCCAGCAGCTTGGGCGGGGGCGCAGATACGCAGTATTTT. Based on the CDR3 plus reference TRBV5-1 and TRBJ2-3, the full variable domain is KAGVTQTPRYLIKTRGQQVTLSCSPISGHRSVSWYQQTPGQGLQFLFEYFSETQRNKGNFPGRFSGRQFSNSRSEMNVSTLELGDSALYLCASSLGGGADTQYFGPGTRLTVL.

The chain is built from TRBV5-4 and TRBJ2-3; D remains ambiguous. Trimming took 4 bases from V and 3 from J, leaving 18 bases between them. Per the germline V gene, CDR1 is SGHNT and CDR2 is YYREEE (reference sequence). CDR3 length: 16 residues. CDR3 in DNA: TGTGCCAGCAGCCAAGGTCCCTTTCTGGGGACAGATACGCAGTATTTT. Its protein is CASSQGPFLGTDTQYF.

This clone was seen just once. The chain couples TRBV28 to TRBJ2-2, with 7 positions matching TRBD2. CDR1 and CDR2 (germline): MDHEN, SYDVKM. The CDR3 length is 13 residues. V was pared by 7 bases and J by 5 bases, with 4 bases of the junction left unmatched. CDR3 nucleotide sequence: TGTGCCAGCATCTGGCGGGAGACCGGGGAGCTGTTTTTT. Translating it yields CASIWRETGELFF.

This clone was counted once. The chain has TRBV7-8 and TRBJ1-1; D is ambiguous. The CDR3 runs to 12 residues. V shed 2 bases and J shed 1 base, with 2 bases lying between them. Per germline, CDR1 SGHVS and CDR2 FQNEAQ. The CDR3 region is CASSLQNTEAFF. DNA of the CDR3: TGTGCCAGCAGCTTACAGAACACTGAAGCTTTCTTT.

V is TRBV2 and J is TRBJ1-5; 12 bases map to TRBD1. Germline CDR1 SNHLY, CDR2 FYNNEI. CDR3 size: 15 residues. J gave up 4 bases and V 7 bases, and 5 bases lay outside the gene matches. CDR3 DNA: TGTGCCAGCAATACGGGACAGGGGGCGAATCAGCCCCAGCATTTT. Translated, it gives CASNTGQGANQPQHF.

The chain couples TRBV7-2 to TRBJ1-3, with TRBD1 as a possible D gene (5 bases). The V gene's germline CDR1 is SGHTA and CDR2 FQGNSA. The CDR3 has 15 amino acids. V was pared by 1 base and J by 4 bases, with 11 bases between. Written as DNA, the CDR3 is TGTGCCAGCAGCTTAGATAGGGGTTCGGGAAACACCATATATTTT. Its translation: CASSLDRGSGNTIYF.

The chain is built from TRBV7-9 and TRBJ2-5, with D possibly being TRBD1 or TRBD2 (6 bases each). CDR1 is SEHNR, CDR2 FQNEAQ, per germline (reference sequence). The CDR3 extends over 15 amino acids. CDR3 nucleotide sequence: TGTGCAAGCGGAGGGAGAGGGGGTAAGGGAGAGACCCAGTACTTC. It codes for CASGGRGGKGETQYF.

The chain is built from TRBV20-1 and TRBJ2-3; D unresolved. Deletions cut 6 bases from V and 3 bases from J, with 7 bases between. CDR1 and CDR2 from the germline V gene are DFQATT and SNEGSKA (reference sequence). This CDR3 has 11 amino acids. The DNA for the CDR3 is TGCAGTGCCATGAGAACAGATACGCAGTATTTT. As protein: CSAMRTDTQYF.

V and J are TRBV4-3 and TRBJ2-2; D is unclear. V was clipped by 0 bases and J by 3 bases, with 5 bases between them. From germline, CDR1 is LGHNA and CDR2 YSLEER. This CDR3 spans 14 amino acids. CDR3 nucleotides: TGCGCCAGCAGCCAAGAGGCCTACACCGGGGAGCTGTTTTTT. Protein: CASSQEAYTGELFF.

J is TRBJ2-6 and V is TRBV7-6; 9 bases map to TRBD1. Trimming cost V 5 bases and J 1 base; bases outside gene matches: 12. Germline V lookup: CDR1 SGHVS, CDR2 FNYEAQ. This CDR3 region has 19 residues. The CDR3, as DNA: TGTGCCAGCAGCCTTTACGATAGGACAGGGGTTTCTGGGGCCAACGTCCTGACTTTC. This gives the protein CASSLYDRTGVSGANVLTF.

This chain connects TRBV11-2 to TRBJ1-2; D is perhaps TRBD1 (6 bases). Germline V gives CDR1 SGHAT, CDR2 FQNNGV. V was shortened by 4 bases and J by 4 bases, with 16 bases between the two germline ends. The CDR3 is 15 residues long. CDR3 loop: CASSSIVTRGYGYTF. For the CDR3, the DNA is TGTGCCAGCAGCTCTATAGTCACCAGGGGCTATGGCTACACCTTC.

The rearrangement links TRBV2 to TRBJ2-7; 10 positions match TRBD2. V shed 6 bases, J shed 4 bases, and the junction held 9 bases outside the gene matches. Germline V CDR1 and CDR2: SNHLY, FYNNEI. This CDR3 has 15 residues. Here the CDR3 reads CASSPQLAGMYEQYF. The CDR3, as DNA: TGTGCCAGCAGCCCCCAACTAGCGGGAATGTACGAGCAGTACTTC. The entire variable domain, with the rest obtained from reference TRBV2 and TRBJ2-7, is as follows: EPEVTQTPSHQVTQMGQEVILRCVPISNHLYFYWYRQILGQKVEFLVSFYNNEISEKSEIFDDQFSVERPDGSNFTLKIRSTKLEDSAMYFCASSPQLAGMYEQYFGPGTRLTVT.

This clone occurred a few times. The rearrangement joins TRBV7-2 to TRBJ1-2; 7 bases align to TRBD1. Germline-derived CDR1 and CDR2 are SGHTA and FQGNSA. Germline trimming cut 9 bases from V and 7 bases from J; bases unmatched to any gene: 14. The CDR3 has 14 amino acids. CDR3 in amino acids: CASANSQGVIGYTF. DNA of the CDR3: TGTGCCAGTGCAAACTCCCAGGGGGTAATTGGCTACACCTTC.

This chain links TRBV2 with TRBJ2-1; D is perhaps TRBD2 (6 bases). Germline V gene sequence: CDR1 SNHLY, CDR2 FYNNEI. The V end lost 7 bases, the J end lost 5 bases, and 18 bases lay between the germline ends. This CDR3 is 15 amino acids long. The chain's CDR3 is CASTPAGREDNEQFF. CDR3 sequence (DNA): TGTGCCAGCACTCCTGCCGGGAGAGAGGACAATGAGCAGTTCTTC.

The chain links TRBV11-2 to TRBJ1-1; D is undetermined. Trimming removed 5 bases at V and 0 bases at J, with 13 bases between. CDR3 length equals 15 residues. Germline V gene data show CDR1 as SGHAT and CDR2 as FQNNGV. Written as DNA, the CDR3 is TGTGCCAGCAGCCCCCTAATAGGCATGAACACTGAAGCTTTCTTT. Its protein is CASSPLIGMNTEAFF.

The chain has TRBV7-3 and TRBJ2-5, with D uncertain. Germline lookup yields CDR1 SGHTA and CDR2 FQGTGA. V was shortened by 4 bases and J by 3 bases, with 6 bases between the two germline ends. This CDR3 is 12 amino acids long. For the CDR3, the DNA is TGTGCCAGCAGCTCTTCGAAAGAGACCCAGTACTTC. Translation: CASSSSKETQYF.

The chain joins TRBV12-5 to TRBJ2-2, with D hard to call. V shed 1 base and J shed 6 bases, with 3 bases lying between them. The germline V gene has CDR1 LGHNT and CDR2 FRNRAP. CDR3 length: 12 residues. In nucleotides, the CDR3 is TGTGCTAGTGGTTTGGAGTCCGGGGAGCTGTTTTTT. Its protein product is CASGLESGELFF.

This chain links TRBV28 with TRBJ2-2, with TRBD1 matching over 12 bases. After removal of 6 bases from V and 7 bases from J, the junction contained 9 bases not matched to a gene. Germline values: CDR1 MDHEN, CDR2 SYDVKM. This CDR3 is 16 amino acids long. CDR3 amino acids: CASSPQGQGAFGELFF. The CDR3 coding sequence is TGTGCCAGCAGCCCCCAGGGACAGGGGGCTTTCGGGGAGCTGTTTTTT. Supplemented by reference TRBV28 and TRBJ2-2, the full variable domain reads DVKVTQSSRYLVKRTGEKVFLECVQDMDHENMFWYRQDPGLGLRLIYFSYDVKMKEKGDIPEGYSVSREKKERFSLILESASTNQTSMYLCASSPQGQGAFGELFFGEGSRLTVL.

The chain joins TRBV11-2 to TRBJ1-6, with TRBD1 matching 9 bases. Germline CDR1 reads SGHAT; CDR2 reads FQNNGV. This CDR3 is built from 15 residues. The trim removed 0 bases at V and 7 bases at J, leaving 1 base unmatched. In DNA form, the CDR3 reads TGTGCCAGCAGCTTAGAGGGACAGGGCAATTCACCCCTCCACTTT. It encodes CASSLEGQGNSPLHF.

This chain uses TRBV7-2 with TRBJ2-7; TRBD2 matches at 9 bases. There are 15 residues in the CDR3. Per the germline V gene, CDR1 is SGHTA and CDR2 is FQGNSA. V lost 5 bases and J lost 4; bases outside the gene matches: 9. The CDR3 sequence: CASSPNSGSLYEQYF. For the CDR3, the DNA is TGTGCCAGCAGCCCTAATAGCGGGAGTTTGTACGAGCAGTACTTC.

The genes are TRBV6-5 and TRBJ2-2; D not resolved. CDR1 MNHEY and CDR2 SVGAGI come from the germline V gene. The V gene lost 4 bases and the J gene lost 2 bases, with 2 bases spanning the gap. The CDR3 is 12 residues long. CDR3 in DNA: TGTGCCAGCAGTTCCAACACCGGGGAGCTGTTTTTT. Its protein product is CASSSNTGELFF.